A single T cell receptor beta chain is shown here with its context. Antigen specificity is unknown. The assay was immunoSEQ multiplex PCR, and TCRdb's table has in-frame clones only and misses some. The sample carries fewer than 80,000 clones, 85% to 90% recorded once. The sample originates from a study of OX40 agonist ivuxolimab in advanced cancers. Study background: Cohort: about 80% men, mean age around 60, aged about 20 to 79. Study-level findings and limits: With doses of 0.1 to 3.0 mg/kg, CD4+ and CD8+ blood T cells had undergone clonal expansion by week 6.

Trimming stripped 2 bases from V and 6 bases from J, with 10 bases between. CDR1 and CDR2 (germline): SEHNR, FQNEAQ (reference sequence). This CDR3 comprises 13 residues. The chain links TRBV7-9 to TRBJ1-1; the D is unclear. The clonotype originates from an adult with an advanced solid tumor such as melanoma, head and neck, liver or kidney cancer. The source was CD4+ or CD8+ T cells sorted from blood, collected in a trial of the OX40 agonist ivuxolimab. CDR3 in amino acids: CASSLPLTPEAFF. The DNA of the CDR3 is TGTGCCAGCAGCTTACCTCTAACCCCTGAAGCTTTCTTT.